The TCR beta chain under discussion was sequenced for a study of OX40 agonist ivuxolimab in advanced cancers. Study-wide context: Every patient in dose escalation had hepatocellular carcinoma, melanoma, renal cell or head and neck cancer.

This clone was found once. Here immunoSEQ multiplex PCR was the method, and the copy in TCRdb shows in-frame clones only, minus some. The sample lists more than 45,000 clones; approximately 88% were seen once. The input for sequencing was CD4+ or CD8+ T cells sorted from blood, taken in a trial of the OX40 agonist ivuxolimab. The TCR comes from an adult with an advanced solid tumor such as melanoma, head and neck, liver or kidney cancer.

The CDR3 DNA is TGTGCCAGCAGCTTAGATAGCGGAGCTTCCACCGGGGAGCTGTTTTTT. It encodes CASSLDSGASTGELFF. The chain uses TRBV11-3 and TRBJ2-2; a weak D match, TRBD2 (6 bases). Germline V lookup: CDR1 SGHNT, CDR2 YENEEA. V lost 0 bases to trimming and J lost 4 bases, with 12 bases between them. CDR3 length: 16 residues.